This T cell receptor beta chain was observed in a study of blood T cells in healthy people across ages. The ends were cut back, 6 bases at V and 7 bases at J, with 18 bases in the middle. Germline-derived CDR1 and CDR2 are DFQATT and SNEGSKA (reference sequence). The CDR3 runs to 13 residues. This clonotype was counted a few times. For the second PCR, which ran for roughly 6 to 12 cycles, a sample-barcoded 5' primer and a J-beta primer mix were used. MiXCR, applied by TCRdb to the 5' RACE reads, yields one record per CDR3 protein. The sample holds almost 1 million distinct CDR3 sequences, roughly 51% seen once.

The clonotype originates from a woman in her sixties in good health. V gene TRBV20-1 combines with J gene TRBJ1-2; D is unclear. The source material was blood. This CDR3 reads CSAIPAVRSGYTF. CDR3 in DNA: TGCAGTGCAATACCAGCAGTCCGGTCTGGCTACACCTTC.